The 17 T cell receptor beta chains below all came from one sample that was sequenced in a study of siplizumab effects on memory and regulatory T cells. Sequencing used immunoSEQ multiplex PCR; TCRdb keeps in-frame clones, though not all of them. Of about 100,000 clones listed, about 95% are singletons. Sequencing used non-Treg CD4+ T cells sorted from blood. The receptors shown here come from a human donor in good health.

The rearrangement uses TRBV4-1 and TRBJ2-7; 7 nucleotides match TRBD2. Trimming at V came to 2 bases and at J to 2 bases, leaving 3 bases not matched to a gene. The CDR3 extends over 14 amino acids. CDR1 and CDR2 from the germline V gene are MGHRA and YSYEKL. The CDR3 reads CASSQQTSTYEQYF. CDR3 in DNA: TGCGCCAGCAGCCAACAGACTAGCACCTACGAGCAGTACTTC.

This rearrangement joins TRBV6-5 to TRBJ1-1; no reliable D call. V was clipped by 7 bases and J by 8 bases, with 14 bases between them. The length of the CDR3 is 12 residues. The V gene's germline CDR1 is MNHEY and CDR2 SVGAGI. In DNA, the CDR3 is TGTGCCAGCATTAATTATAGGACCGAAGCTTTCTTT. This translates into CASINYRTEAFF.

V is TRBV12-5 and J is TRBJ1-5, with 9 bases identical to TRBD1. CDR3 length: 17 residues. Germline assignment: CDR1 LGHNT and CDR2 FRNRAP. The V and J ends lost 5 bases and 0 bases, in that order; junction bases with no gene match: 8. The CDR3, as DNA: TGTGCTAGTGGTCCGGGACAGGGAATATTTAGCAATCAGCCCCAGCATTTT. This translates into CASGPGQGIFSNQPQHF.

The chain joins TRBV7-3 to TRBJ2-2; tentative D call: TRBD2 (5 bases). The germline gives CDR1 SGHTA, CDR2 FQGTGA. V was trimmed by 2 bases and J by 5 bases, leaving 6 bases between them. CDR3 length: 13 amino acids. The CDR3 sequence: CASSLGGTGELFF. The CDR3 DNA reads TGTGCCAGCAGCTTAGGCGGGACCGGGGAGCTGTTTTTT.

CDR3 sequence: CASSLANGTVYSPLHF. The CDR3 DNA sequence: TGTGCCAGCAGCTTGGCCAACGGGACAGTATATTCACCCCTCCACTTT. V is TRBV5-6 and J is TRBJ1-6; 7 nucleotides align to TRBD1. The CDR3 has 16 residues. V lost 0 bases to trimming and J lost 8 bases; unmatched junction nucleotides: 8. CDR1 is SGHDT and CDR2 is YYEEEE in the germline V gene.

The V and J genes are TRBV10-3 and TRBJ2-7; D uncertain. Trimming took off 3 bases at V and 2 bases at J, with 11 bases between the two ends. The CDR3 is 14 residues long. Germline V gene lookup returns CDR1 ENHRY and CDR2 SYGVKD. DNA for the CDR3: TGTGCCATCAGTGACAGTAAAGGAACCTACGAGCAGTACTTC. Translation: CAISDSKGTYEQYF.

This chain links TRBV2 with TRBJ2-5; the match to TRBD1 covers 8 bases. The germline V gene encodes CDR1 SNHLY and CDR2 FYNNEI. V lost 7 bases, J lost 5 bases, and 9 bases stayed unmatched. The CDR3 has 14 residues. CDR3 bases: TGTGCCAGCATATCGCAGGGGGCGCGTGAGACCCAGTACTTC. Translated, it gives CASISQGARETQYF. The entire variable domain, with the rest obtained from reference TRBV2 and TRBJ2-5, is as follows: EPEVTQTPSHQVTQMGQEVILRCVPISNHLYFYWYRQILGQKVEFLVSFYNNEISEKSEIFDDQFSVERPDGSNFTLKIRSTKLEDSAMYFCASISQGARETQYFGPGTRLLVL.

The genes are TRBV6-5 and TRBJ2-7; D might be TRBD1 (6 bases). V lost 4 bases and J lost 2, with 12 bases in between. CDR1 is MNHEY and CDR2 is SVGAGI in the germline V gene. CDR3 length: 14 residues. CDR3 coding DNA: TGTGCCAGCAGTTCCTCTTGGACAGCCTACGAGCAGTACTTC. Translating it yields CASSSSWTAYEQYF.

DNA of the CDR3: TGTGCCAGTAGTATAGGGGGACAGGGGGTGTTTGGCCGGTGGAATGAGCAGTTCTTC. This sequence encodes CASSIGGQGVFGRWNEQFF. The chain has TRBV19 and TRBJ2-1, with 11 bases lining up with TRBD1. The CDR3 has 19 amino acids. Germline lookup yields CDR1 LNHDA and CDR2 SQIVND (reference sequence). V gave up 1 base and J gave up 7 bases; unmatched junction bases: 15.

This clone was detected only once. V gene TRBV10-3 combines with J gene TRBJ2-1, with TRBD1 identical over 9 bases. The CDR3 is 14 residues long. V was clipped by 4 bases and J by 6 bases; unmatched bases: 4. Germline V gene lookup returns CDR1 ENHRY and CDR2 SYGVKD. The CDR3 loop reads CAISGTGVGNEQFF. The CDR3 nucleotides read TGTGCCATCAGTGGGACAGGGGTTGGCAATGAGCAGTTCTTC.

The chain couples TRBV7-8 to TRBJ1-2; the D gene is possibly TRBD1 (6 bases). Germline V gene data show CDR1 as SGHVS and CDR2 as FQNEAQ. The V end was cut by 3 bases, the J end by 7 bases, with 18 bases between. CDR3 length: 15 amino acids. The CDR3 reads CASSLDLTGLSGYTF. The CDR3 nucleotides are TGTGCCAGCAGCTTGGACTTGACAGGACTTTCTGGCTACACCTTC.

The V call is TRBV5-1, the J call TRBJ2-7; D is possibly TRBD2 (5 bases). CDR1 and CDR2 from the germline V gene are SGHRS and YFSETQ. The CDR3 runs to 12 residues. V lost 4 bases, J lost 5 bases, and 10 bases lay in between. CDR3: CASSPPGNEQYF. The CDR3 DNA follows: TGCGCCAGCAGCCCCCCGGGGAACGAGCAGTACTTC. The full variable domain, rest sourced from reference TRBV5-1 and TRBJ2-7, is KAGVTQTPRYLIKTRGQQVTLSCSPISGHRSVSWYQQTPGQGLQFLFEYFSETQRNKGNFPGRFSGRQFSNSRSEMNVSTLELGDSALYLCASSPPGNEQYFGPGTRLTVT.

J is TRBJ2-5 and V is TRBV6-1; 10 nucleotides match TRBD2. The CDR3 is made up of 15 amino acids. Trimming took 7 bases from V and 7 from J; bases not matched to a gene: 12. Per germline, CDR1 MNHNS and CDR2 SASEGT. The CDR3 is CASTEGSGRTGTQYF. DNA for the CDR3: TGTGCCAGCACCGAGGGTAGCGGGAGGACGGGGACCCAGTACTTC.

The chain is built from TRBV11-3 and TRBJ2-1; D gene uncertain. The CDR3 is made up of 15 amino acids. CDR1 is SGHNT, CDR2 YENEEA, per germline. Between the trimmed V and J ends, which lost 5 bases and 4 bases, there was a span of 15 bases. CDR3 sequence reads: CASSTFGGGYNEQFF. The CDR3 DNA reads as TGTGCCAGCAGCACATTCGGCGGTGGATACAATGAGCAGTTCTTC.

V and J are TRBV10-3 and TRBJ2-3; a weak D match, TRBD1 (6 bases). Germline V CDR1 and CDR2: ENHRY, SYGVKD. CDR3 length: 17 amino acids. The V gene lost 3 bases and the J gene lost 4 bases, with 20 bases spanning the gap. CDR3 in amino acids: CAISEAASRGASDTQYF. As DNA, the CDR3 is TGTGCCATCAGTGAAGCCGCTAGCAGGGGTGCATCAGATACGCAGTATTTT.

The V and J genes are TRBV19 and TRBJ2-1; D might be TRBD1 or TRBD2, each matching 5 bases. The CDR3 length is 14 residues. CDR1 is LNHDA, CDR2 SQIVND, per germline (reference sequence). Trimming removed 3 bases at V and 3 bases at J, with 9 bases between. DNA for the CDR3: TGTGCCAGTAGTATGGGGACGAACTACAATGAGCAGTTCTTC. It is translated as CASSMGTNYNEQFF.

The V and J genes are TRBV7-3 and TRBJ2-5; the match to TRBD2 covers 7 bases. This CDR3 region has 13 residues. V shed 5 bases, J shed 2 bases, and the junction held 2 bases outside the gene matches. Germline V gives CDR1 SGHTA, CDR2 FQGTGA. CDR3 amino acids: CASSPGLQETQYF. In nucleotides, the CDR3 is TGTGCCAGCAGCCCGGGACTACAAGAGACCCAGTACTTC.